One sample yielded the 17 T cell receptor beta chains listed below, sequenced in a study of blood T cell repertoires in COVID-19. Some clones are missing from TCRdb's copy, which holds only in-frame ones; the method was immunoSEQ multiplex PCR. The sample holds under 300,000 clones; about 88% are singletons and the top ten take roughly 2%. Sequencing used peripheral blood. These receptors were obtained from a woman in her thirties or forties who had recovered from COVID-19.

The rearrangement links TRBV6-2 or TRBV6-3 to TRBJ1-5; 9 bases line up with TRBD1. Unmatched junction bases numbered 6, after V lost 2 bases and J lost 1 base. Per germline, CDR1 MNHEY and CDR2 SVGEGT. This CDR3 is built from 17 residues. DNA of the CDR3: TGTGCCAGCAGTTACCACAGGGGGCTCGGAAGCAATCAGCCCCAGCATTTT. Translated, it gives CASSYHRGLGSNQPQHF.

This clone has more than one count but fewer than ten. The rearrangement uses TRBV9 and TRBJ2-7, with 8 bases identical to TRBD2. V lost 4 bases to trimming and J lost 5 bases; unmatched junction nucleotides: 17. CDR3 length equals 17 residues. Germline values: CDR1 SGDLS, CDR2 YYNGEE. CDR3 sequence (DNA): TGTGCCAGCAGCCCCCGGGCTAGCGGGCGCCTTATGCACGAGCAGTACTTC. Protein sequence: CASSPRASGRLMHEQYF.

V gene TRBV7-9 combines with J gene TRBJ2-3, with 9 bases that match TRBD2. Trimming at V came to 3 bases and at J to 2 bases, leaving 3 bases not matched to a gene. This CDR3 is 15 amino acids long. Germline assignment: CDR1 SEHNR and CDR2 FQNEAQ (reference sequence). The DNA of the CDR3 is TGTGCCAGCAGCTTGACTAGCGGATACACAGATACGCAGTATTTT. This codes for CASSLTSGYTDTQYF.

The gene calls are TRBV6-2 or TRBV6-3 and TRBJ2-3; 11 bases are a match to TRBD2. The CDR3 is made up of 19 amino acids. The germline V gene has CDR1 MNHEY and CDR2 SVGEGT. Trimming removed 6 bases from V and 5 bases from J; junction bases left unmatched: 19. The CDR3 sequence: CASSYTEGGLADVEDTQYF. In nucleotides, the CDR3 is TGTGCCAGCAGCTATACCGAGGGGGGACTAGCGGACGTGGAAGATACGCAGTATTTT.

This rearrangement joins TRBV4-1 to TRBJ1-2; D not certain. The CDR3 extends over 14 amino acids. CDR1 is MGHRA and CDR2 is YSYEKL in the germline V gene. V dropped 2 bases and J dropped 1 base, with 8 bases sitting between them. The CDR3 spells CASSQPGYNYGYTF. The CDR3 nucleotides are TGCGCCAGCAGCCAACCAGGCTATAACTATGGCTACACCTTC.

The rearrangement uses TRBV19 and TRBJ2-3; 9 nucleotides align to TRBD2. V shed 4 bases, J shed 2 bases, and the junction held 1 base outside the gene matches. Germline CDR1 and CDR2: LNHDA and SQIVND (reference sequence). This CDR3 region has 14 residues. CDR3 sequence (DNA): TGTGCCAGTAGTAAGCGGGGGGACACAGATACGCAGTATTTT. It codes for CASSKRGDTDTQYF.

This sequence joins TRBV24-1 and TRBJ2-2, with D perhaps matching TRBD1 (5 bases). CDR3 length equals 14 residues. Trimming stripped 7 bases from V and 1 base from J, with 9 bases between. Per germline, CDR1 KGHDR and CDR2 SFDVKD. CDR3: CATSFQGNTGELFF. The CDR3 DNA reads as TGTGCCACCAGCTTTCAGGGGAACACCGGGGAGCTGTTTTTT.

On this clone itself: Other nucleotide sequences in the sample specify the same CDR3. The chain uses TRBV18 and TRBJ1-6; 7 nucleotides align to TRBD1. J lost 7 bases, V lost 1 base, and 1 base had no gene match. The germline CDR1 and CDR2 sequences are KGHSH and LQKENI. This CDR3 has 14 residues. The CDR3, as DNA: TGTGCCAGCTCACCACAGGGGGCGAATTCACCCCTCCACTTT. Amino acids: CASSPQGANSPLHF.

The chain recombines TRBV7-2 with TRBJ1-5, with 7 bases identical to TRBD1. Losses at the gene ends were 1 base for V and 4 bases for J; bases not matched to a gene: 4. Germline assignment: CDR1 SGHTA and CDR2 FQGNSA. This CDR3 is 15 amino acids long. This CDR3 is CASSLVGTENQPQHF. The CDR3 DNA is TGTGCCAGCAGCTTAGTAGGGACAGAAAATCAGCCCCAGCATTTT.

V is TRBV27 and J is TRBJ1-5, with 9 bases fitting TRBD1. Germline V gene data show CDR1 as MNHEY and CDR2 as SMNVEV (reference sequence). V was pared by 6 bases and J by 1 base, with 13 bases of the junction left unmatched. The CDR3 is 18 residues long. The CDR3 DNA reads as TGTGCCAGCAGCTTTCTAGCCGGGACAGGGTTAAGCAATCAGCCCCAGCATTTT. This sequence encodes CASSFLAGTGLSNQPQHF.

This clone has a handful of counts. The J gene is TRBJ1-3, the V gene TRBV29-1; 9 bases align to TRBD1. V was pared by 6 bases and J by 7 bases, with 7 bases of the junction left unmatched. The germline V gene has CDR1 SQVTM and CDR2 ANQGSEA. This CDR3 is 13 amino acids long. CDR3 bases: TGCAGCGTAGGGGACAGGGTAACGAACACCATATATTTT. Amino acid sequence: CSVGDRVTNTIYF.

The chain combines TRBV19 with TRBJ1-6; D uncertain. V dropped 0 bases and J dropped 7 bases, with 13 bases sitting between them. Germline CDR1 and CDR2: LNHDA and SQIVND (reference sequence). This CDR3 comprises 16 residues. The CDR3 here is CASSIDQPPMNSPLHF. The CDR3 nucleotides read TGTGCCAGTAGTATAGATCAACCACCTATGAATTCACCCCTCCACTTT.

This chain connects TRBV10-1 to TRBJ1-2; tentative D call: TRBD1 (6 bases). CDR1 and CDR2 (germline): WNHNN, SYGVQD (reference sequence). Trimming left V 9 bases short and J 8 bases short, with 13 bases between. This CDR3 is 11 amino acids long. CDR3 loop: CASTTGRGYTF. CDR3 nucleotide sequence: TGCGCCAGTACTACAGGGAGAGGCTACACCTTC.

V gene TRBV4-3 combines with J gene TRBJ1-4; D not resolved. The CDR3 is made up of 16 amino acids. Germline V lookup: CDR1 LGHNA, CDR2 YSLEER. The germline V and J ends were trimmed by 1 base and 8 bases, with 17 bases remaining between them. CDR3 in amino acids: CASSQARVGDNEKLFF. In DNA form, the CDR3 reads TGCGCCAGCAGCCAAGCCCGGGTGGGAGATAACGAAAAACTGTTTTTT.

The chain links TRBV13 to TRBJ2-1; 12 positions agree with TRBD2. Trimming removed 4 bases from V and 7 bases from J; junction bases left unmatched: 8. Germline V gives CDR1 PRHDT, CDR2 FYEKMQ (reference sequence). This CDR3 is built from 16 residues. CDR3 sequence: CASSYSSGRDRNEQFF. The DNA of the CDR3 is TGTGCCAGCAGCTACTCTAGCGGGAGGGACAGAAATGAGCAGTTCTTC.

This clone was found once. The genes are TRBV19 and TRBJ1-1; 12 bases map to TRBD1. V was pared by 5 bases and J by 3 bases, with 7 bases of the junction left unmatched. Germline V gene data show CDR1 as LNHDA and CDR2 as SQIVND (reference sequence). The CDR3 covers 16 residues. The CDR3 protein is CASSAGTGGRYTEAFF. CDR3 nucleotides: TGTGCCAGTAGTGCTGGGACAGGGGGCAGGTACACTGAAGCTTTCTTT.

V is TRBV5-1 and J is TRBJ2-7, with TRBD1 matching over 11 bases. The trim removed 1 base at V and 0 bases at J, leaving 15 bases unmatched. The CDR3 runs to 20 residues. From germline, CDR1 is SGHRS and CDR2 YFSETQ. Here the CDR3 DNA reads TGCGCCAGCAGCTTGAGGGCCCGGGACAGGGGGTCATCTTACTCCTACGAGCAGTACTTC. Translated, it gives CASSLRARDRGSSYSYEQYF.